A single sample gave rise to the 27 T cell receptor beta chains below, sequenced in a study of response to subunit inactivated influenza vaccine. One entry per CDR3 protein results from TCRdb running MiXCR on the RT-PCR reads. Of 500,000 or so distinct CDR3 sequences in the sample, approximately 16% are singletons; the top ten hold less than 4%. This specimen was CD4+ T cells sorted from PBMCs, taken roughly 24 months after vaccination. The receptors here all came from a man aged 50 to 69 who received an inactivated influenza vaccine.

DNA of the CDR3: TGCGCCAGCAGCCCCGAAGACAGGGGCGGCTACACCTTC. Translation gives CASSPEDRGGYTF. This chain joins TRBV4-3 and TRBJ1-2; TRBD1 agrees at 8 bases. The V and J ends lost 4 bases and 8 bases, in that order; junction bases with no gene match: 6. The CDR3 covers 13 residues. Looked up from germline, CDR1 is LGHNA and CDR2 is YSLEER.

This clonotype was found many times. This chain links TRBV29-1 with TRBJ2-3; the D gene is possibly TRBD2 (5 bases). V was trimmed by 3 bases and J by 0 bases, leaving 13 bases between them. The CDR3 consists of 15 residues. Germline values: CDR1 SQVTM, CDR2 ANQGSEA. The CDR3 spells CSVERGSRSTDTQYF. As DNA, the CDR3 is TGCAGCGTTGAGAGAGGGAGTCGCAGCACAGATACGCAGTATTTT.

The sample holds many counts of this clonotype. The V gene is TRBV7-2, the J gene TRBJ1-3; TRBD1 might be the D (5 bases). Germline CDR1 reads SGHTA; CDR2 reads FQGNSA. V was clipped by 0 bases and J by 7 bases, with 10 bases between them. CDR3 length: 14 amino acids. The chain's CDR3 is CASSLAQGRNTIYF. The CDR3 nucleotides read TGTGCCAGCAGCTTAGCGCAGGGTCGTAACACCATATATTTT.

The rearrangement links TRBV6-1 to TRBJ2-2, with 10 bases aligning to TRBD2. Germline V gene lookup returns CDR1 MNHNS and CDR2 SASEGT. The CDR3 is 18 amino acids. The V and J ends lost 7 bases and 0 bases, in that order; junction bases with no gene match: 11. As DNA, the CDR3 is TGTGCCAGCAACCGAAGTCCTAGCGGGGGCGCGAACACCGGGGAGCTGTTTTTT. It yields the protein CASNRSPSGGANTGELFF.

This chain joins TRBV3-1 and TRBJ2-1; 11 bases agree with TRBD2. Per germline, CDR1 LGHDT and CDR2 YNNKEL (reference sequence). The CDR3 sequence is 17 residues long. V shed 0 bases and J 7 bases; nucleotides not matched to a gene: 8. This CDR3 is CASSQDTGTSGRNEQFF. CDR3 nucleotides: TGTGCCAGCAGCCAAGATACCGGGACTAGCGGTAGAAATGAGCAGTTCTTC.

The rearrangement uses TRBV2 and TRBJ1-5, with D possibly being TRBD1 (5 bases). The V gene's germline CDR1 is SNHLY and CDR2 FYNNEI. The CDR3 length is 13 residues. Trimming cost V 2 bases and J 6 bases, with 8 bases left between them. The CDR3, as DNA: TGTGCCAGCAGTGAATCGAGGGGTCAGCCCCAGCATTTT. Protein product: CASSESRGQPQHF.

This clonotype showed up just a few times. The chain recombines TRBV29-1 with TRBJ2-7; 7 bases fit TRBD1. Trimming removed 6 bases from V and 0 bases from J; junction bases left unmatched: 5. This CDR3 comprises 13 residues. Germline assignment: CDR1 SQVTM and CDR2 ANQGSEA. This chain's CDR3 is CSVGTELSYEQYF. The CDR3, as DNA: TGCAGCGTCGGGACAGAGCTCTCCTACGAGCAGTACTTC.

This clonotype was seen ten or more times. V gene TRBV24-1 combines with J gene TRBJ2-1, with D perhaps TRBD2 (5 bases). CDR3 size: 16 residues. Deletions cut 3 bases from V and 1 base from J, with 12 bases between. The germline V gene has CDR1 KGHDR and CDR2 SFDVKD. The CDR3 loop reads CATSDPDGKSYNEQFF. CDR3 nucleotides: TGTGCCACCAGTGATCCGGACGGGAAATCCTACAATGAGCAGTTCTTC.

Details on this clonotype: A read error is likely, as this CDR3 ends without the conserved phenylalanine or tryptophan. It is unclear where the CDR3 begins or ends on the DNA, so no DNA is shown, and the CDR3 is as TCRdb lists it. CDR3 residues: CASSLEGSDRML. The chain combines TRBV11-2 with TRBJ1-5. Germline values: CDR1 SGHAT, CDR2 FQNNGV. The CDR3 sequence runs 12 residues, both termini included.

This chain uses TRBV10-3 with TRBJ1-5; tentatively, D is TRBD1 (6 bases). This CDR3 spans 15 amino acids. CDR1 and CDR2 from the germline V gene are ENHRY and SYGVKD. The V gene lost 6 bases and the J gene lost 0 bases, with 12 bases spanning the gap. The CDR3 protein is CAIRAGAGSNQPQHF. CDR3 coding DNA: TGTGCCATCAGGGCGGGGGCAGGTAGCAATCAGCCCCAGCATTTT.

CDR3 in amino acids: CASSREDREGEKLFF. CDR3 DNA: TGTGCCAGCAGCCGAGAAGACAGGGAGGGTGAAAAACTGTTTTTT. This chain connects TRBV4-2 to TRBJ1-4; 7 nucleotides match TRBD1. CDR3 length: 15 amino acids. Germline CDR1 LGHNA, CDR2 YNFKEQ. Trimming cost V 4 bases and J 7 bases; bases outside gene matches: 9.

The CDR3 reads CASSQAPGTSGEQFF. In DNA, the CDR3 is TGTGCCAGCAGCCAAGCTCCGGGGACTAGCGGTGAGCAGTTCTTC. V gene TRBV14 combines with J gene TRBJ2-1; TRBD2 matches 11 bases. The CDR3 length is 15 residues. After removal of 1 base from V and 9 bases from J, the junction contained 5 bases not matched to a gene. From germline, CDR1 is SGHDN and CDR2 FVKESK.

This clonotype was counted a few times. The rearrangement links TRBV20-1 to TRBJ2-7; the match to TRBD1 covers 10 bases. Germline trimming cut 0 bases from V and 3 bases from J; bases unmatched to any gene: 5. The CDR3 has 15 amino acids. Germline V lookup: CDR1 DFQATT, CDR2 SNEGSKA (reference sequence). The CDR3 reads CSARDPDRGIYEQYF. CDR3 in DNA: TGCAGTGCTAGAGACCCGGACAGGGGGATCTACGAGCAGTACTTC.

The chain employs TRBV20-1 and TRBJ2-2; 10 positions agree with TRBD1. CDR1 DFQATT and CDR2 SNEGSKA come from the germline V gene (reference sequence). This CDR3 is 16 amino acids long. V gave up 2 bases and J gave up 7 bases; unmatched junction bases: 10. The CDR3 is CSARTPDRGQDGELFF. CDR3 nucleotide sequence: TGCAGTGCTAGAACCCCAGACAGGGGGCAAGACGGGGAGCTGTTTTTT.

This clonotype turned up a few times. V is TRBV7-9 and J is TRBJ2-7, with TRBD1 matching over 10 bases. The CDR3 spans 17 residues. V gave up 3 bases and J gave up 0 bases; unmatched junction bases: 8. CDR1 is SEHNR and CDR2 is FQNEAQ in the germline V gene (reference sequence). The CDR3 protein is CASSFDRGLSSSYEQYF. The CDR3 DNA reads TGTGCCAGCAGCTTTGACAGGGGGCTCTCGAGCTCCTACGAGCAGTACTTC.

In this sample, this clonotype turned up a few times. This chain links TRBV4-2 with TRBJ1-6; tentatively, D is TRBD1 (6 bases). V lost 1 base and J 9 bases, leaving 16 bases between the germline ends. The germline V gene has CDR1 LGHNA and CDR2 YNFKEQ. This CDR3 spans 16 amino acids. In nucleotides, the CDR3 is TGTGCCAGCAGCCAAGGCACAGGGCGGTTTAGTTCACCCCTCCACTTT. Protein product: CASSQGTGRFSSPLHF.

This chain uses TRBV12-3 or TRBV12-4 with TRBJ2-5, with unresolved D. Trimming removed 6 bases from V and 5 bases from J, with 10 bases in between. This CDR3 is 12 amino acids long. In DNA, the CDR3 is TGTGCCAGCAGGAGCATTGAGGAGACCCAGTACTTC. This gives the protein CASRSIEETQYF.

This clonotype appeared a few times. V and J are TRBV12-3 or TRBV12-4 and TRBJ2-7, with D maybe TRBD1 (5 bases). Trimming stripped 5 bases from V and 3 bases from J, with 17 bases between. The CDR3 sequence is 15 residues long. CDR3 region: CASSVMGRENYEQYF. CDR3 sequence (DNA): TGTGCCAGCAGTGTAATGGGCAGGGAAAACTACGAGCAGTACTTC.

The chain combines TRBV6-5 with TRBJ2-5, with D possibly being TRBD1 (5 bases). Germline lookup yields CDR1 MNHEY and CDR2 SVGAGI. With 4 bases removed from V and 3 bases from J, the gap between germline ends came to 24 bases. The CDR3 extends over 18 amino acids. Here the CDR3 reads CASSSPLGAGPTKETQYF. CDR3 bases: TGTGCCAGCAGTTCGCCGCTTGGGGCAGGGCCGACGAAAGAGACCCAGTACTTC.

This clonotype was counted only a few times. The CDR3 DNA reads as TGCAGTGCTAGAGACCAGGCTGAGCTAGCCAAAAACATTCAGTACTTC. It is translated as CSARDQAELAKNIQYF. The V and J genes are TRBV20-1 and TRBJ2-4; D is undetermined. CDR3 length: 16 residues. Germline V gene sequence: CDR1 DFQATT, CDR2 SNEGSKA (reference sequence). Trimming left V 0 bases short and J 0 bases short, with 12 bases between.

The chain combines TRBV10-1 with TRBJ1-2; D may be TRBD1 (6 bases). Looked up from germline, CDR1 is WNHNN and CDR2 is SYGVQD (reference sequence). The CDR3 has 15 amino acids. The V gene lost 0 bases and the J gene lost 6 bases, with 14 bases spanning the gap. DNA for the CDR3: TGCGCCAGCAGTGAGTCCGTCGACAGGAGCGATGGCTACACCTTC. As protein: CASSESVDRSDGYTF.

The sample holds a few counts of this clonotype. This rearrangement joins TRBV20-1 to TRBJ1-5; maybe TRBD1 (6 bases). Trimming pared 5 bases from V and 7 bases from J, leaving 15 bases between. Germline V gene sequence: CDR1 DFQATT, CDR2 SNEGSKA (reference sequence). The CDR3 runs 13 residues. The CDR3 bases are TGCAGTGCTGGGGGGGGGGCGACCCAGCCCCAGCATTTT. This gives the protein CSAGGGATQPQHF.

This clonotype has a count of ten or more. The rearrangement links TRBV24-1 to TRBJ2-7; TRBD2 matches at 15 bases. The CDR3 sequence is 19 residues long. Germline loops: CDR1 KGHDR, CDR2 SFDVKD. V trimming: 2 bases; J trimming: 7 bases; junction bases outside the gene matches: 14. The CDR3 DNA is TGTGCCACCAGTGATTCCGGGACTAGCGGGAGGAGGAAAGGGGGTGAGCAGTACTTC. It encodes CATSDSGTSGRRKGGEQYF.

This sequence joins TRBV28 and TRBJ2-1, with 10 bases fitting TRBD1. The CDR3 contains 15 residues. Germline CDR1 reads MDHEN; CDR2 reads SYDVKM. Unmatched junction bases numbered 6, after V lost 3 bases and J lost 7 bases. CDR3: CASSLWTGGLNEQFF. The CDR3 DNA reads TGTGCCAGCAGTTTGTGGACAGGGGGGTTGAATGAGCAGTTCTTC.

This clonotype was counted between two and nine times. CDR3 coding DNA: TGTGCCAGCAGCTTAGAATGGAACACCGGGGAGCTGTTTTTT. Translating it yields CASSLEWNTGELFF. The chain has TRBV7-2 and TRBJ2-2, with unresolved D. V dropped 1 base and J dropped 1 base, with 4 bases sitting between them. The CDR3 sequence is 14 residues long. The germline CDR1 and CDR2 sequences are SGHTA and FQGNSA.

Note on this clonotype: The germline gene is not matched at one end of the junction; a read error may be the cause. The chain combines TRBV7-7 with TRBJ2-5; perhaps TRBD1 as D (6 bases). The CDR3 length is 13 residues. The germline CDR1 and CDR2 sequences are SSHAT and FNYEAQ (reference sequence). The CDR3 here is CASSPQGVGTQYF. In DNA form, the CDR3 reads TGTGCTAGCAGTCCACAGGGAGTTGGGACCCAGTACTTC.

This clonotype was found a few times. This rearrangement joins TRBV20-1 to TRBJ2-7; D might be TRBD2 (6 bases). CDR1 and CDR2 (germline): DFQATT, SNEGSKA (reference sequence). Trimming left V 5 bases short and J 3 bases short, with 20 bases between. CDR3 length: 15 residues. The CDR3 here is CSAAPTSRNLYEQYF. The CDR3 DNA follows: TGCAGTGCTGCCCCGACTAGTAGGAACCTCTACGAGCAGTACTTC.